This TCR beta chain was observed in a study of T cell responses to AZD1222 COVID-19 vaccine (dated by TCRdb to the early 2020s). A note on the overall study: AZD1222 recipients whose second dose came at about 4 weeks and those whose second dose came at about 12 weeks were combined into one group, since spike-specific TCR depth and breadth did not differ between the two schedules. TCR sequencing covered roughly 230 trial participants: about 210 given two doses of AZD1222 and 26 given two doses of MenACWY control vaccine. Trial participants were enrolled by age into subgroups of 18-55, 56-69 and 70-plus years, and 148, 28 and 57 TCR-sequenced participants, respectively, were included in these subgroups.

The CDR3 regions of human TCRbeta chains were analyzed by immunosequencing. As for how the authors treated the data: Repertoire TCRs were matched against a reference library of SARS-CoV-2-specific TCRs generated with the MIRA antigen-specificity platform. Breadth was defined as the fraction of unique TCRs that were SARS-CoV-2-associated. Depth was defined as the fraction of total T cells that were SARS-CoV-2-associated. Using the MIRA data, each spike-specific TCR was mapped to the spike region that the TCR reacts to and placed in a CD4 or CD8 class. Log10-transformed breadth and depth values were compared by one-way ANOVA with Sidak's multiple comparisons tests. TCRdb holds this immuneACCESS table with in-frame rearrangements only. Some clones are missing; in checked studies, unresolved V genes explain under half, and the rest has no known cause. D and trimming were read from the DNA, whereas the V and J calls and clone size are those reported in that table. The sample yields 130,000 to 150,000 clones; 92% were counted once. The top ten constitute approximately 2% of the sample.

Of note for this clone: The antigen it recognizes is unknown. The sample holds no much larger clone one base away, and base qualities are not on file.

Broad study findings and their caveats: Participants were mostly white British and included more females than males, and it was suggested by the authors that clonal diversity may have been underestimated. In the small 56-69-year group, the increase in depth fell short of significance, most likely because of low power. Reportedly, almost half of the unique spike-specific TCRs recognized epitopes lying outside the regions that are mutated in the B.1.351 and B.1.1.7 variants. Because no day 14 peak-response samples were available, the repertoires could be characterized only after the peak T cell response. Spike-specific TCR breadth and depth rose significantly after two AZD1222 doses compared with day 0 and with MenACWY recipients. Only six or seven AZD1222 recipients were SARS-CoV-2 seropositive at baseline, limiting conclusions about previously exposed vaccinees. Vaccine-associated CD4 TCRs spanned the whole spike protein, with dominant responses in regions 160-218 and 743-854.

V trim: 4 bases; J trim: 4 bases; unmatched bases: 7. In the germline V gene (reference sequence), CDR1 corresponds to SGHNT and CDR2 to YYREEE. The CDR3 runs 14 amino acids, cysteine and phenylalanine included. CDR3 DNA is the only sequence kept; it has 42 bases, read in frame from the first base. Taken with the paper, the label for time point translates to: baseline before first vaccination. Vaccinee samples came from UK trials COV001 and COV002, including a single-blind randomized controlled phase 2/3 trial of AZD1222 (ChAdOx1 nCoV-19) in healthy adults. For TCRbeta chain sequencing, PBMC samples were collected from trial participants at day 0 and at day 28 after the second dose.

The rearrangement joined TRBV5-4 to TRBJ1-1; 7 of the junction bases match TRBD1. The sequence derives from an adult in good health. Sequences were derived from peripheral blood, sampled on day 0 of AZD1222 vaccination. The DNA sequence is given as TGTGCCAGCAGCCCTTACAGGGGAGGCACTGAAGCTTTCTTT. Translated, it gives CASSPYRGGTEAFF.